This T cell receptor beta chain stems from a study of cytomegalovirus exposure and HLA in healthy donors. Broader study findings: Roughly uniform depth of sequencing across donors was assumed in presence/absence analyses. Among TCR beta chains, those listed as cytomegalovirus-associated numbered some 170.

Germline CDR1 SGHVS, CDR2 FQNEAQ. The CDR3 totals 14 residues. V was clipped by 5 bases and J by 5 bases, with 12 bases between them. Concerning this clone itself: Its antigen remains unknown.

The PCR used 60 Vbeta and 13 Jbeta primers. TCRdb keeps only in-frame clones here, not all; method: immunoSEQ multiplex PCR. The data show some 110,000 clones, more than 65% seen once. The receptor was isolated from a young woman in good health and CMV-seronegative. Sample: PBMCs. This sequence joins TRBV7-8 and TRBJ1-4, with D perhaps matching TRBD1 (5 bases). The DNA for the CDR3 is TGTGCCAGCAGCAGAACAGGAGTGAATGAAAAACTGTTTTTT. Translated: CASSRTGVNEKLFF.